This T cell receptor beta chain is from a study of blood T cell repertoires in COVID-19. V lost 6 bases and J lost 0, with 11 bases in between. Germline V gene lookup returns CDR1 SNHLY and CDR2 FYNNEI. This CDR3 has 14 amino acids. In the original processing: Cell counts per sample came from amplifying reference gene primers. Only in-frame clones appear in the TCRdb table, and some are missing; sequencing was by immunoSEQ multiplex PCR. V and J calls and clone size follow that table, whereas D and trimming were derived from the DNA. Of 200,000 to 250,000 clones in the sample, around 88% were seen once.

The chain carries TRBV2 and TRBJ1-1, with D possibly being TRBD1 (5 bases). This clonotype was obtained from a woman aged 45 to 65 with acute COVID-19. Sequenced sample: PBMCs or T cells enriched from blood (not recorded which). The CDR3 spells CASRADRLNTEAFF. As DNA, the CDR3 is TGTGCCAGCAGGGCAGACAGACTGAACACTGAAGCTTTCTTT.